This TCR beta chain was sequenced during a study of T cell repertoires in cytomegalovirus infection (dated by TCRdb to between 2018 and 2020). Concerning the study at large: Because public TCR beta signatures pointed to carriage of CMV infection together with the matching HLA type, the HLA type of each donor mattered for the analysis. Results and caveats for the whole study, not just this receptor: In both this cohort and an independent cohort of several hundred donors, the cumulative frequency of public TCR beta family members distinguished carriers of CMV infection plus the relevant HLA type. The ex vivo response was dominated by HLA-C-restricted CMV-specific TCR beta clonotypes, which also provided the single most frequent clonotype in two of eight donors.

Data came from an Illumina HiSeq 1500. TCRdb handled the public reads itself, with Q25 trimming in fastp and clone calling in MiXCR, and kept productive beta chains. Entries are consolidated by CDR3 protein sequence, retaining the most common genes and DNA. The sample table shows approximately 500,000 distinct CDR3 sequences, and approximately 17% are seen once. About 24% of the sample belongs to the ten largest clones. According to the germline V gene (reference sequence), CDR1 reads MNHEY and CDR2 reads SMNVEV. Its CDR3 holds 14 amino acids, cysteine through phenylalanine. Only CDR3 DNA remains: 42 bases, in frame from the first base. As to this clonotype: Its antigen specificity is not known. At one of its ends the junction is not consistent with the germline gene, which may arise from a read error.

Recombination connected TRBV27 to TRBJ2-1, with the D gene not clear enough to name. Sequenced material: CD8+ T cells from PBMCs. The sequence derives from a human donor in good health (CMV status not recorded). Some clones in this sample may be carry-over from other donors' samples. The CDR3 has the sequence CASSYNPSYNEQVF. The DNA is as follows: TGTGCCAGCAGTTACAACCCATCATACAATGAGCAGGTCTTC.